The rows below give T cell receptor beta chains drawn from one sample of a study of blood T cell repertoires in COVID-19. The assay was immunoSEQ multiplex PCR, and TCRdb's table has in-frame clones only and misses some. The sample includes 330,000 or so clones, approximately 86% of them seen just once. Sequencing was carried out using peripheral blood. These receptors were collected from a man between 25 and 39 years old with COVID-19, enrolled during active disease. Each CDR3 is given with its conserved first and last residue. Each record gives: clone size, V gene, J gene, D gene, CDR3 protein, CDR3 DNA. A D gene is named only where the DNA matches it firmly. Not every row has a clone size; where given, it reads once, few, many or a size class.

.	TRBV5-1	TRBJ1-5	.	CASSLDGHSNQPQHF	TGCGCCAGCAGCTTGGACGGACATAGCAATCAGCCCCAGCATTTT
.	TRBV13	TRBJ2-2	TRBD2	CASSSYSGGDTGELFF	TGTGCCAGCAGCTCTTACTCGGGGGGAGACACCGGGGAGCTGTTTTTT
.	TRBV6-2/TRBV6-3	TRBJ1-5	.	CASSYWAGVSNQPQHF	TGTGCCAGCAGTTATTGGGCAGGGGTCAGCAATCAGCCCCAGCATTTT
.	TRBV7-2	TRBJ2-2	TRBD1	CASSLVGTGAGELFF	TGTGCCAGCAGCTTAGTTGGGACAGGGGCCGGGGAGCTGTTTTTT
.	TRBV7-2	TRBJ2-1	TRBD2	CASYLSGSGYEQFF	TGTGCCAGCTACCTCAGCGGGAGCGGGTATGAGCAGTTCTTC
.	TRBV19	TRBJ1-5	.	CASSPAGSRPQHF	TGTGCCAGTAGCCCCGCGGGGTCACGGCCCCAGCATTTT
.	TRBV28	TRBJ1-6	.	CASTLELRLNSPLHF	TGTGCCAGCACCCTGGAGCTACGTTTGAATTCACCCCTCCACTTT
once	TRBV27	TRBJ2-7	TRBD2	CASSPSSSGEEQYF	TGTGCCAGCAGTCCATCCTCTAGCGGGGAGGAGCAGTACTTC
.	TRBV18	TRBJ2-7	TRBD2	CASSMGLAYEQYF	TGTGCCAGCTCAATGGGACTAGCCTACGAGCAGTATTTC
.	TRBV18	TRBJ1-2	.	CASSPGSDSYYGYTF	TGTGCCAGCTCACCGGGGAGTGACTCTTACTATGGCTACACCTTC
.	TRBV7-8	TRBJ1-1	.	CASSPGTVVLGDTEAFF	TGTGCCAGCAGCCCAGGGACTGTAGTTTTAGGCGACACTGAAGCTTTCTTT
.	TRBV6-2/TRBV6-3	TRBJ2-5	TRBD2	CASSYGTSGRLGETQYF	TGTGCCAGCAGTTACGGGACTAGCGGGAGGCTGGGAGAGACCCAGTACTTC
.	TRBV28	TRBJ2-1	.	CASSLRDYNEQFF	TGTGCCAGCAGTCTCCGGGACTACAATGAGCAGTTCTTC
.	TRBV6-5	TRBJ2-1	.	CASSYPTSNEQFF	TGTGCCAGCAGTTACCCCACTAGTAATGAGCAGTTCTTC
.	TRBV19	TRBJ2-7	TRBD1	CASSSHRTGKERYEQYF	TGTGCCAGTAGTTCTCACCGGACAGGAAAGGAACGCTACGAGCAGTACTTC
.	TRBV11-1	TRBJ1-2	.	CASSRHWTGDDGYTF	TGTGCCAGCAGCCGACATTGGACGGGGGATGATGGCTACACCTTC
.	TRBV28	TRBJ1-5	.	CASSPGGASNQPQHF	TGTGCCAGCAGCCCGGGAGGGGCTAGCAATCAGCCCCAGCATTTT
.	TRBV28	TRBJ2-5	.	CASSPRGQQETQYF	TGTGCCAGCAGTCCCCGCGGGCAGCAAGAGACCCAGTACTTC
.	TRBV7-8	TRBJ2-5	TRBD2	CASSLGQIASGVQETQYF	TGTGCCAGCAGCTTAGGCCAGATTGCTAGCGGGGTGCAAGAGACCCAGTACTTC
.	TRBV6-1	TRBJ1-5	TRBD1	CASSDPPGQGLYSNQPQHF	TGTGCCAGCAGTGACCCGCCGGGACAGGGGCTATATAGCAATCAGCCCCAGCATTTT
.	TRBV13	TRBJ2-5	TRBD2	CASSPIAGGLGKETQYF	TGTGCCAGCAGCCCTATAGCGGGGGGGCTGGGAAAAGAGACCCAGTACTTC
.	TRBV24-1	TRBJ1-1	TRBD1	CATSDFPSRGHTEAFF	TGTGCCACCAGTGATTTCCCCTCCAGGGGGCACACTGAAGCTTTCTTT
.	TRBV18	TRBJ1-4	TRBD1	CASSPGTGEVEKLFF	TGTGCCAGCTCGCCCGGGACAGGGGAGGTTGAAAAACTGTTTTTT
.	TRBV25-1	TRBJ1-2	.	CASSEWEGIANYGYTF	TGTGCCAGCAGTGAATGGGAGGGGATAGCTAACTATGGCTACACCTTC
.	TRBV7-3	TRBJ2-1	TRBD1	CASGQGRDEQFF	TGTGCCAGCGGACAGGGCAGGGATGAGCAGTTCTTC
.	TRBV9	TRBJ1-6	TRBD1	CASSVGQGNNSPLHF	TGTGCCAGCAGCGTAGGACAGGGTAATAATTCACCCCTCCACTTT
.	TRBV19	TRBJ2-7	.	CASSRTGVSGEQYF	TGTGCCAGTAGTAGAACGGGAGTATCAGGCGAGCAGTACTTC
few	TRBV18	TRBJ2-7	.	CASSPPSGIYEQYF	TGTGCCAGCTCACCACCGTCAGGAATATACGAGCAGTACTTC
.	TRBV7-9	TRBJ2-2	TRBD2	CASRRRSGPGDGRDELFF	TGTGCCAGCAGACGACGGTCAGGGCCCGGGGACGGGAGGGACGAGCTGTTTTTT
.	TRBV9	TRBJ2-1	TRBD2	CASSVGTSGVHNEQFF	TGTGCCAGCAGCGTAGGGACTAGCGGGGTTCACAATGAGCAGTTCTTC
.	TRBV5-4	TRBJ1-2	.	CASIIHPAGVGGYTF	TGTGCCAGCATTATTCACCCGGCGGGGGTCGGTGGCTACACCTTC
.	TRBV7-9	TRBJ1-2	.	CASSLRGQPIYGYTF	TGTGCCAGCAGCTTAAGAGGACAGCCGATCTATGGCTACACCTTC
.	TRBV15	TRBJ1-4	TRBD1	CATSTGQGENEKLFF	TGTGCCACCAGCACCGGACAGGGTGAAAATGAAAAACTGTTTTTT
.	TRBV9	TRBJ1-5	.	CASSVGPGVHQPQHF	TGTGCCAGCAGCGTAGGCCCAGGGGTCCATCAGCCCCAGCATTTT
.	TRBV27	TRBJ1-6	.	CASSLGVGVALHF	TGTGCCAGCAGTTTAGGGGTCGGGGTTGCCCTCCACTTT
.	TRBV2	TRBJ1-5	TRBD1	CASSGTGGVQPQHF	TGTGCCAGCAGTGGGACAGGGGGGGTTCAGCCCCAGCATTTT
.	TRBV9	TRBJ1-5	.	CASSGTGNQPQHF	TGTGCCAGCAGCGGGACAGGCAATCAGCCCCAGCATTTT
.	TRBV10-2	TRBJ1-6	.	CASSGTGSSYNSPLHF	TGCGCCAGCAGTGGAACAGGGAGCTCCTATAATTCACCCCTCCACTTT
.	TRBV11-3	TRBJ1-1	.	CASSLTRTSAEAFF	TGTGCCAGCAGCTTAACACGGACTAGCGCTGAAGCTTTCTTT
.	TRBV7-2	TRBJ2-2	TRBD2	CASSSGAGGPSGELFF	TGTGCCAGCAGCTCGGGAGCGGGAGGGCCGAGCGGGGAGCTGTTTTTT
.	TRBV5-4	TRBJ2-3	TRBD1	CASSPATGGGTDTQYF	TGTGCCAGCAGCCCGGCGACAGGGGGCGGCACAGATACGCAGTATTTT
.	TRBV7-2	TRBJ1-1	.	CASSPQGNTEAFF	TGTGCCAGCAGCCCTCAGGGGAACACTGAAGCTTTCTTT
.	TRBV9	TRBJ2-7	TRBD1	CASSVGDRGYEQYF	TGTGCCAGCAGCGTAGGGGACAGGGGTTACGAGCAGTACTTC
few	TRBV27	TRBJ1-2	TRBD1	CASSPKQGNYGYTF	TGTGCCAGCAGCCCCAAACAGGGGAACTATGGCTACACCTTC